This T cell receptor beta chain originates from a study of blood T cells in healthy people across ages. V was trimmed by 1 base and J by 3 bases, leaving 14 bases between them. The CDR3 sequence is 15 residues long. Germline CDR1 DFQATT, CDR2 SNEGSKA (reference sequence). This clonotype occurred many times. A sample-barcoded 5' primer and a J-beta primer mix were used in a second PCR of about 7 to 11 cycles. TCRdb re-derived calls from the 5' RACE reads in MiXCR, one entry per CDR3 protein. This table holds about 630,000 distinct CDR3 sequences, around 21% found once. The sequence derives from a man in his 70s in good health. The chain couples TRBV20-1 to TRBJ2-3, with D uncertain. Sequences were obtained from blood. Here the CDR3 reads CSARVRRSQTDTQYF. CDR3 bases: TGCAGTGCTAGAGTCAGGCGGAGCCAGACAGATACGCAGTATTTT.